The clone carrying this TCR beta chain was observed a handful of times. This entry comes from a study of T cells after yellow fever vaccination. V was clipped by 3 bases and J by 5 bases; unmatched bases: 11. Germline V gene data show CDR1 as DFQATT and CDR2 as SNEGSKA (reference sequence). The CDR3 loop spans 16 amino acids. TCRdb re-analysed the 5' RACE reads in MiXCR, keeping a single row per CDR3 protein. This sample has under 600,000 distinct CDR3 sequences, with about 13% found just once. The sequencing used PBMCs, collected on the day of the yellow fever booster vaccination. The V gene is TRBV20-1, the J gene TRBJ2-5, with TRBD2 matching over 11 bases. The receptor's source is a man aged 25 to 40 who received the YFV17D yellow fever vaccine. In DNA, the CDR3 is TGCAGTGCTAGGCTAGGGACTAGCGGAAAAGGGGAGACCCAGTACTTC. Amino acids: CSARLGTSGKGETQYF.